Listed here is a single TCR beta chain. TCRdb's table, derived via immunoSEQ multiplex PCR, lists solely in-frame clones and lacks some. The sample lists 210,000 or so clones, 80% to 90% occurring once. Patients in Seattle were enrolled during active infection, then followed longitudinally. This entry belongs to a study of blood T cell repertoires in COVID-19. Germline V CDR1 and CDR2: MDHEN, SYDVKM. The ends were cut back, 3 bases at V and 1 base at J, with 7 bases in the middle. This CDR3 comprises 15 residues. The origin of this receptor is a man younger than 40 with COVID-19, enrolled during active disease. Input material: peripheral blood. This chain uses TRBV28 with TRBJ1-6, with TRBD1 as a possible D gene (6 bases). DNA for the CDR3: TGTGCCAGCAGTTTGCAGGGGTCCTATAATTCACCCCTCCACTTT. Translating gives CASSLQGSYNSPLHF.